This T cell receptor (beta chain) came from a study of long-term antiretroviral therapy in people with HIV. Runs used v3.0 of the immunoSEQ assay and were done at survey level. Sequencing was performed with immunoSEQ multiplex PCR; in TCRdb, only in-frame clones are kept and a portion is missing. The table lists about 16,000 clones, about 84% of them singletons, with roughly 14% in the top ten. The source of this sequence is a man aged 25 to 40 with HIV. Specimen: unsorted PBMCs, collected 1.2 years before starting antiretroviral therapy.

CDR3 in DNA: TGTGCCAGCAATAAGGGGAAGATAACCTACGAGCAGTACTTC. Its protein product is CASNKGKITYEQYF. V gene TRBV25-1 combines with J gene TRBJ2-7, with D tentatively TRBD1 (5 bases). V was cut by 7 bases and J by 2 bases, with 15 bases left in between. The germline V gene has CDR1 MGHDK and CDR2 SYGVNS. The CDR3 extends over 14 amino acids.